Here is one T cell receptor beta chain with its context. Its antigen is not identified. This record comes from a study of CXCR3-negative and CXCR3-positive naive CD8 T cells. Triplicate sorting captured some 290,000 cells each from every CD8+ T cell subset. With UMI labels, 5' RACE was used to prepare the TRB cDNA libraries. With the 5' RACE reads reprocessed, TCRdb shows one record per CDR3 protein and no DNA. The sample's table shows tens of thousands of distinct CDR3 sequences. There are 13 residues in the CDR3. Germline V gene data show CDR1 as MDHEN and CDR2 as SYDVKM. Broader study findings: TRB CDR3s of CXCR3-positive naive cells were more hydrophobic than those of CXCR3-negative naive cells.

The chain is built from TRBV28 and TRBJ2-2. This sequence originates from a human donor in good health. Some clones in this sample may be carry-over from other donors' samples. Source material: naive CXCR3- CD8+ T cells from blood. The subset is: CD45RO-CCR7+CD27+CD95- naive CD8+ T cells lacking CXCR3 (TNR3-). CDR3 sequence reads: CASSSQNTGELFF. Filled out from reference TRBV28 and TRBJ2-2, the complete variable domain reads DVKVTQSSRYLVKRTGEKVFLECVQDMDHENMFWYRQDPGLGLRLIYFSYDVKMKEKGDIPEGYSVSREKKERFSLILESASTNQTSMYLCASSSQNTGELFFGEGSRLTVL.